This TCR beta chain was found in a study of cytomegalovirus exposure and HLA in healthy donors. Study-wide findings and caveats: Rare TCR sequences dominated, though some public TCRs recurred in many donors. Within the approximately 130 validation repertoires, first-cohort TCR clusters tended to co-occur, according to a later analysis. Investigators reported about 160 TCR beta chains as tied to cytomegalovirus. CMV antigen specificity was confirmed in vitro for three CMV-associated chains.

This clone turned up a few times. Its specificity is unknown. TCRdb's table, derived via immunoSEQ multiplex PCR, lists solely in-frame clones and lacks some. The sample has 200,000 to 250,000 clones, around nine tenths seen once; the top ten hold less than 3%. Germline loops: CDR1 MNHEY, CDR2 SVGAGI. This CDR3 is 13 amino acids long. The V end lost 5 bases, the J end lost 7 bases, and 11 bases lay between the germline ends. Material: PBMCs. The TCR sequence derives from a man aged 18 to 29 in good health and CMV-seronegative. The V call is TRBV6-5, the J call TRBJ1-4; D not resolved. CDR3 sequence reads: CASSERLSEKLFF. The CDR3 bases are TGTGCCAGCAGTGAGCGGTTAAGTGAAAAACTGTTTTTT.